This T cell receptor beta chain was recorded in a study of response to subunit inactivated influenza vaccine. Points from the study as a whole: A suggestion made by the authors is that each seasonal influenza vaccination recruits few new T cells.

This CDR3 has 14 residues. V was trimmed by 4 bases and J by 4 bases, leaving 10 bases between them. Germline V gene data show CDR1 as MNHNS and CDR2 as SASEGT. Using its own MiXCR run on the RT-PCR reads, TCRdb lists one record per CDR3 protein. Among some 640,000 distinct CDR3 sequences, 14% were seen once, and the ten largest hold 6% to 7%. This clonotype has just a few counts. Its target is not known. The sequence was obtained from a man aged 45-65 years who received an inactivated influenza vaccine. The source material was PBMCs from blood, sampled 14 to 15 days before vaccination. The J gene is TRBJ2-2, the V gene TRBV6-1; the D is unclear. The CDR3 DNA follows: TGTGCCAGCAGTGGGGTGTGGGGCACCGGGGAGCTGTTTTTT. Encoded protein: CASSGVWGTGELFF.